The next 7 T cell receptor beta chains were all read from a single sample in a study of blood T cell repertoires in COVID-19. Assay: immunoSEQ multiplex PCR; the TCRdb copy retains only in-frame clones and omits some. Of about 260,000 clones listed, roughly 86% are singletons. Sequencing input: peripheral blood. The receptors were gathered from a human donor in a cohort sampled during active COVID-19.

CDR3 amino acids: CASSVVGLSEQYF. The CDR3 bases are TGTGCCAGCAGCGTAGTTGGACTAAGCGAGCAGTACTTC. The chain is built from TRBV9 and TRBJ2-7; possible D gene TRBD2, 6 bases. The V gene's germline CDR1 is SGDLS and CDR2 YYNGEE. The length of the CDR3 is 13 residues. V lost 0 bases, J lost 6 bases, and 10 bases lay in between.

The rearrangement uses TRBV9 and TRBJ1-3; unclear D gene. The germline V gene encodes CDR1 SGDLS and CDR2 YYNGEE. V was cut by 2 bases and J by 1 base, with 7 bases left in between. CDR3 length: 14 residues. CDR3 residues: CASSVRRSGNTIYF. The CDR3 DNA sequence: TGTGCCAGCAGCGTCCGGAGATCTGGAAACACCATATATTTT.

The genes are TRBV19 and TRBJ2-1; 7 nucleotides match TRBD1. The CDR3 extends over 16 amino acids. Trimming removed 4 bases from V and 4 bases from J; junction bases left unmatched: 10. The germline CDR1 and CDR2 sequences are LNHDA and SQIVND (reference sequence). In DNA, the CDR3 is TGTGCCAGTAGTACCCGATCGGCAGGGGGATACAATGAGCAGTTCTTC. Its translation is CASSTRSAGGYNEQFF.

This rearrangement joins TRBV7-2 to TRBJ1-2; the match to TRBD1 covers 7 bases. Per the germline V gene, CDR1 is SGHTA and CDR2 is FQGNSA. After removal of 2 bases from V and 4 bases from J, the junction contained 10 bases not matched to a gene. The CDR3 is made up of 16 amino acids. In nucleotides, the CDR3 is TGTGCCAGCAGCTTACCATATCGGACAGGATCCTATGGCTACACCTTC. Protein: CASSLPYRTGSYGYTF.

The rearrangement joins TRBV28 to TRBJ1-6; tentative D call: TRBD1 (6 bases). Germline CDR1 reads MDHEN; CDR2 reads SYDVKM. V was shortened by 7 bases and J by 10 bases, with 17 bases between the two germline ends. The CDR3 has 14 residues. This CDR3 reads CASIQGREVSPLHF. In nucleotides, the CDR3 is TGTGCCAGCATCCAGGGGAGGGAAGTCTCACCCCTCCACTTT.

V and J are TRBV12-5 and TRBJ1-3; 8 nucleotides align to TRBD1. Germline V CDR1 and CDR2: LGHNT, FRNRAP. The CDR3 sequence is 16 residues long. Trimming cost V 0 bases and J 7 bases; bases outside gene matches: 8. The CDR3 protein is CASGLVPWTGQNTIYF. CDR3 coding DNA: TGTGCTAGTGGTTTGGTACCCTGGACAGGGCAGAACACCATATATTTT. The full variable domain, completed using reference TRBV12-5 and TRBJ1-3, is DARVTQTPRHKVTEMGQEVTMRCQPILGHNTVFWYRQTMMQGLELLAYFRNRAPLDDSGMPKDRFSAEMPDATLATLKIQPSEPRDSAVYFCASGLVPWTGQNTIYFGEGSWLTVV.

The V gene is TRBV7-2, the J gene TRBJ2-7; D remains ambiguous. Germline CDR1 and CDR2: SGHTA and FQGNSA. Trimming took off 1 base at V and 0 bases at J, with 7 bases between the two ends. The CDR3 has 14 residues. CDR3 amino acids: CASSLGARSYEQYF. CDR3 bases: TGTGCCAGCAGCTTAGGGGCCCGCTCCTACGAGCAGTACTTC. The variable domain in full, completed from reference TRBV7-2 and TRBJ2-7, reads GAGVSQSPSNKVTEKGKDVELRCDPISGHTALYWYRQSLGQGLEFLIYFQGNSAPDKSGLPSDRFSAERTGGSVSTLTIQRTQQEDSAVYLCASSLGARSYEQYFGPGTRLTVT.